This record looks at one T cell receptor (beta chain) sequence and its context. These data are taken from a study of shared clonotypes between healthy human individuals. The CDR3 runs 16 residues. Losses at the gene ends were 4 bases for V and 7 bases for J; bases not matched to a gene: 8. Germline assignment: CDR1 SGHNT and CDR2 YYREEE (reference sequence). The data were produced by immunoSEQ multiplex PCR, yet TCRdb's version contains in-frame clones alone and is incomplete. This sample has some 530,000 clones, with around 73% found just once. This receptor was obtained from a woman between 35 and 50 years old in good health. Some clones in this sample may be carry-over from other donors' samples. The sequenced sample consisted of PBMCs. This chain joins TRBV5-4 and TRBJ2-1, with 13 bases identical to TRBD2. This chain's CDR3 is CASSRPTSGRRNEQFF. The CDR3 nucleotides are TGTGCCAGCAGCCGACCGACTAGCGGGAGGAGGAATGAGCAGTTCTTC. Filled out from reference TRBV5-4 and TRBJ2-1, the complete variable domain reads ETGVTQSPTHLIKTRGQQVTLRCSSQSGHNTVSWYQQALGQGPQFIFQYYREEENGRGNFPPRFSGLQFPNYSSELNVNALELDDSALYLCASSRPTSGRRNEQFFGPGTRLTVL.